This T cell receptor (beta chain) was documented in a study of shared clonotypes between healthy human individuals. This clone was seen just once. Germline V gene sequence: CDR1 SGHAT, CDR2 FQNNGV. There are 15 residues in the CDR3. Trimming removed 4 bases from V and 3 bases from J; junction bases left unmatched: 6. The material for each subset, its genomic DNA, was split evenly across several immunoSEQ plates. In the authors' methods: ImmunoSEQ yielded junction-only sequences lacking quality scores, so filtering differed. Here immunoSEQ multiplex PCR was the method, and the copy in TCRdb shows in-frame clones only, minus some. Clonal size and the V and J genes are those of that table, whereas D and trimming came from the DNA. The sample consists of millions of clones, roughly 94% of them appearing once. CD45RO negativity and positive selection for CCR7 defined naive CD8 cells, a population that excluded terminally differentiated effector memory CD45RA+ cells.

V gene TRBV11-2 combines with J gene TRBJ2-7, with 10 bases that match TRBD1. The receptor was derived from a man between 18 and 29 years old in good health. Sequencing was done on a sample of naive CD8+ T cells sorted from blood. The CDR3 sequence: CASSWDRGEYYEQYF. CDR3 bases: TGTGCCAGCAGCTGGGACAGGGGTGAATACTACGAGCAGTACTTC.